This T cell receptor (beta chain) was captured in a study of breast tumors, draining lymph nodes, adjacent tissues. Axillary draining lymph nodes of breast cancer patients supplied the node samples. TCRdb reanalysed the multiplex PCR reads using MiXCR and keeps one entry per CDR3 protein. The data show 150,000 to 200,000 distinct CDR3 sequences, around a third seen once. At least ten counts were recorded for this clonotype. Germline CDR1 is SGHTS and CDR2 is YDEGEE. The CDR3 contains 12 residues. Trimming removed 4 bases at V and 3 bases at J, with 7 bases between. The genes are TRBV5-8 and TRBJ1-2, with D unclear. This TCR derives from a female donor with breast cancer. Some clones in this sample may be carry-over from other donors' samples. Material for sequencing was axillary lymph node tissue. As DNA, the CDR3 is TGTGCCAGCAGCCTAGATCACTATGGCTACACCTTC. This encodes CASSLDHYGYTF.